Listed below are T cell receptor beta chains from one sample, sequenced in a study of cytomegalovirus exposure and HLA in healthy donors. Assay used: immunoSEQ multiplex PCR; TCRdb lists only in-frame clones, some missing. The sample records around 100,000 clones, about 80% being singletons. The specimen sequenced was PBMCs. These TCRs come from a female donor in good health and CMV-seropositive. The CDR3 runs from the conserved cysteine through the conserved F or W. The D gene is left open where the match is weak.

>TRBV6-6|TRBJ2-3|NA
CASSPPGTHHPDTQYF
>TRBV7-2|TRBJ2-5|NA
CASATRTQETQYF
>TRBV7-8|TRBJ2-7|TRBD1
CASSFGTGPYEQYF
>TRBV5-1|TRBJ1-1|TRBD1
CASGTGGAKNTEAFF
>TRBV19|TRBJ2-1|TRBD2
CASSEQISGTSGSYEQFF
>TRBV9|TRBJ2-3|NA
CASSSSTDTQYF
>TRBV25-1|TRBJ2-7|TRBD1
CATISPETGTVSYEQYF
>TRBV12-1|TRBJ2-2|NA
CASSAGTAGELFF
>TRBV6-4|TRBJ2-3|NA
CASSHSTSTDTQYF
>TRBV23-1|TRBJ1-6|NA
CAGYPPLHF
>TRBV12-5|TRBJ1-1|TRBD1
CASGLVTGGNTEAFF
>TRBV30|TRBJ2-7|NA
CAWGRGVPPYEQYF
>TRBV7-7|TRBJ2-1|NA
CASSLLEGFPSSYNEQFF
>TRBV5-1|TRBJ2-1|TRBD2
CASSPIAGGPNEQFF
>TRBV18|TRBJ2-3|NA
CASSPLGQNTDTQYF
>TRBV10-3|TRBJ2-3|TRBD2
CAISGGGSTDTQYF
>TRBV19|TRBJ1-4|TRBD1
CASSIPTGGNEKLFF
>TRBV5-1|TRBJ1-2|NA
CASSLDRETPSPYGYTF
>TRBV7-2|NA|NA
CASSPLRNIGTRRAYEQYF